These T cell receptor beta chains were read from a single sample in a study of blood T cell repertoires in COVID-19. Clones were sequenced by immunoSEQ multiplex PCR, and TCRdb holds only the in-frame ones, with some missing. The sample shows about 320,000 clones, about 85% of them seen only once. Sequences were obtained from PBMCs or T cells enriched from blood (not recorded which). These receptors were taken from a woman aged 30 to 39 who had been exposed to COVID-19. The CDR3 runs from the conserved cysteine through the conserved F or W. The D gene is left open where the match is weak. Size tells how often a clone was seen (once, few, many) or the class of an expanded clone, and some rows leave it out.

j_gene	v_gene	d_gene	abundance	len	CDR3nt	CDR3aa
TRBJ2-5	TRBV24-1	TRBD1	.	15	TGTGCCACCAGTGACCCAGGGACAGTTCAAGAGACCCAGTACTTC	CATSDPGTVQETQYF
TRBJ1-1	TRBV20-1	.	.	11	TGCAGTGCTATTCCGGGACACGAGGCTTTCTTT	CSAIPGHEAFF
TRBJ2-3	TRBV5-1	TRBD2	.	16	TGCGCCAGCAGCTTGGACAGCGGGGGATGGACAGATACGCAGTATTTT	CASSLDSGGWTDTQYF
TRBJ2-3	TRBV18	.	.	13	TGTGCCAGCTCACCCCCTAGCACAGATACGCAGTATTTT	CASSPPSTDTQYF
TRBJ2-7	TRBV27	.	.	13	TGTGCCACAGTTAAGTCGGGGAACTACGAGCAGTACTTC	CATVKSGNYEQYF
TRBJ1-2	TRBV10-3	TRBD1	.	14	TGTGCCATCAGCTTCGACAGGGCTAACTATGGCTACACCTTC	CAISFDRANYGYTF
TRBJ1-1	TRBV7-8	TRBD1	.	18	TGTGCCAGCAGCTTAGCCGTGGACAGGGTGGTGAGGAACACTGAAGCTTTCTTT	CASSLAVDRVVRNTEAFF
TRBJ1-5	TRBV10-3	TRBD1	.	17	TGTGCCATCAGTGAGGGGGACAGGGGGCTAGGAAATCAGCCCCAGCATTTT	CAISEGDRGLGNQPQHF
TRBJ1-1	TRBV10-3	TRBD1	.	14	TGTGCCATCAATTCGGGACAGGGGGGCACTGAAGCTTTCTTT	CAINSGQGGTEAFF
TRBJ1-2	TRBV7-3	.	once	13	TGTGCCAGCAGCTTACAGGGAAACTATGGCTACACCTTC	CASSLQGNYGYTF
TRBJ2-7	TRBV27	TRBD1	few	15	TGTGCCAGCAGTTTATCAGGACAGGGAGGCTACGAGCAGTACTTC	CASSLSGQGGYEQYF
TRBJ2-7	TRBV21-1	.	.	15	TGTGCCCACGTCCGGAGGGACGGGAACCCCTACGAGCAGTACTTC	CAHVRRDGNPYEQYF
TRBJ2-5	TRBV2	.	once	13	TGTGCCAGCACCAAAAGTCTACCTACCTCCCAGTACTTC	CASTKSLPTSQYF
TRBJ2-5	TRBV12-5	.	.	13	TGTGCTAGTGGCCGGGACTACCAAGAGACCCAGTACTTC	CASGRDYQETQYF
TRBJ1-3	TRBV19	TRBD1	.	14	TGTGCCAGTAACAAACAGGGGTCTGGAAACACCATATATTTT	CASNKQGSGNTIYF
TRBJ1-2	TRBV2	.	once	14	TGTGCCAGCAGGGGGGGGACGGCTAACTATGGCTACACCTTC	CASRGGTANYGYTF
TRBJ1-1	TRBV18	.	once	12	TGTGCCAGCTCACCCGGGAACACTGAAGCTTTCTTT	CASSPGNTEAFF
TRBJ1-2	TRBV5-4	TRBD1	few	15	TGTGCCAGCAGCCCCGGACAGGGGGTGGTCGATGGCTACACCTTC	CASSPGQGVVDGYTF
TRBJ1-4	TRBV6-5	TRBD1	.	14	TGTGCCAGCGGCCTAGAAGGGGGCTCGGAAAAACTGTTTTTT	CASGLEGGSEKLFF
TRBJ2-5	TRBV7-2	TRBD2	.	15	TGTGCCAGCAGCTTGAGGGCGGGGGACCAAGAGACCCAGTACTTC	CASSLRAGDQETQYF
TRBJ1-3	TRBV10-1	.	.	14	TGCGCCAGCAGTGAAGCTAGGTCTGGAAACACCATATATTTT	CASSEARSGNTIYF
TRBJ1-2	TRBV19	TRBD1	.	15	TGTGCCAGTAGTATCTCACAGGGGGCGCAGCATGGCTACACCTTC	CASSISQGAQHGYTF
TRBJ1-2	TRBV6-5	TRBD1	.	13	TGTGCCAGCAGTTACTTCACAGGGGATGGCTACACCTTC	CASSYFTGDGYTF
TRBJ1-6	TRBV4-3	.	.	16	TGCGCCAGCAGCCAAGTTGGCGGGAGTGTGAATTCACCCCTCCACTTT	CASSQVGGSVNSPLHF
TRBJ2-2	TRBV3-1/TRBV3-2	TRBD2	few	16	TGTGCCAGCAGCCGAAGGGGACTAGCCCGGGCCGGGGAGCTGTTTTTT	CASSRRGLARAGELFF
TRBJ2-3	TRBV6-4	TRBD1	once	19	TGTGCCAGCAGCCCCAACGCCCCGGGACAGGGGAGGTCTTTAGATACGCAGTATTTT	CASSPNAPGQGRSLDTQYF
TRBJ2-7	TRBV19	.	.	14	TGTGCCAGTAGTGGAGGGCTAAGGTTTGGCGAGCAGTACTTC	CASSGGLRFGEQYF
TRBJ1-1	TRBV6-4	.	.	15	TGTGCCAGCAGTGACTGTGGGGAGTTGGGCACTGAAGCTTTCTTT	CASSDCGELGTEAFF
TRBJ2-5	TRBV4-1	.	.	17	TGCGCCAGCAGCCAAGATAGATCTGGGACAAGCCAAGAGACCCAGTACTTC	CASSQDRSGTSQETQYF
TRBJ2-2	TRBV27	TRBD1	.	17	TGTGCCAGCAGTTTCCTCGTGACAGGGACGAACACCGGGGAGCTGTTTTTT	CASSFLVTGTNTGELFF
TRBJ1-2	TRBV15	.	few	13	TGTGCCACCAGCAGAGACTTAAACTATGGCTACACCTTC	CATSRDLNYGYTF
TRBJ1-4	TRBV6-5	TRBD1	.	15	TGTGCCAGCAGTACCGGGTACAGGGGTGGGGGAAAACTGTTTTTT	CASSTGYRGGGKLFF